These 9 T cell receptor beta chains originate from one sample sequenced in a study of cytomegalovirus exposure and HLA in healthy donors. Primers: 60 Vbeta forward and 13 Jbeta reverse. Using immunoSEQ multiplex PCR, the repertoire was profiled, and TCRdb retains in-frame clones only, with some absent. In total, the table holds tens of thousands of clones. The sequenced material came from PBMCs. These receptors originate from a female donor in good health and CMV-seronegative.

This rearrangement joins TRBV15 to TRBJ1-2; perhaps TRBD1 as D (5 bases). Trimming left V 0 bases short and J 8 bases short, with 16 bases between. The V gene's germline CDR1 is LNHNV and CDR2 YYDKDF (reference sequence). The CDR3 covers 15 residues. CDR3 loop: CATSRDRGPGGGYTF. CDR3 bases: TGTGCCACCAGCAGAGATAGGGGACCCGGAGGGGGCTACACCTTC.

The rearrangement links TRBV18 to TRBJ1-2; tentative D call: TRBD1 (6 bases). CDR3 length equals 14 residues. The V end was cut by 6 bases, the J end by 0 bases, with 11 bases between. CDR1 KGHSH and CDR2 LQKENI come from the germline V gene. The CDR3 loop is CASSLGQTNYGYTF. CDR3 nucleotides: TGTGCCAGCTCTCTCGGACAGACTAACTATGGCTACACCTTC.

V is TRBV6-6 and J is TRBJ1-5, with unresolved D. Trimming removed 4 bases at V and 1 base at J, with 8 bases between. CDR1 is MNHNY and CDR2 is SVGAGI in the germline V gene (reference sequence). This CDR3 has 14 amino acids. This chain's CDR3 is CASSFDTSNQPQHF. The CDR3 bases are TGTGCCAGCAGTTTCGACACAAGCAATCAGCCCCAGCATTTT.

V is TRBV6-5 and J is TRBJ1-1; TRBD1 aligns across 9 bases. J was trimmed by 3 bases and V by 0 bases; bases with no gene match: 2. The germline V gene has CDR1 MNHEY and CDR2 SVGAGI. This CDR3 is built from 15 residues. In DNA form, the CDR3 reads TGTGCCAGCAGTTACTCGACAGGGGGTGACACTGAAGCTTTCTTT. This encodes CASSYSTGGDTEAFF.

The chain recombines TRBV10-3 with TRBJ1-1; tentative D call: TRBD1 (6 bases). There are 13 residues in the CDR3. V was pared by 3 bases and J by 4 bases, with 9 bases between. Germline CDR1 reads ENHRY; CDR2 reads SYGVKD. The chain's CDR3 is CAISEGRGTEAFF. Written as DNA, the CDR3 is TGTGCCATCAGTGAAGGCAGGGGCACTGAAGCTTTCTTT.

The V gene is TRBV9, the J gene TRBJ2-1; 9 bases map to TRBD2. CDR3 size: 14 residues. CDR1 is SGDLS and CDR2 is YYNGEE in the germline V gene. With 6 bases clipped from V and 5 bases from J, the junction kept 6 bases outside the gene matches. The CDR3 sequence is CASTAVAGDNEQFF. The DNA of the CDR3 is TGTGCCAGCACGGCGGTAGCGGGGGACAATGAGCAGTTCTTC.

This rearrangement joins TRBV7-2 to TRBJ1-5, with D perhaps TRBD1 (5 bases). The CDR3 sequence is 16 residues long. V was clipped by 1 base and J by 3 bases, with 13 bases between them. Per germline, CDR1 SGHTA and CDR2 FQGNSA. CDR3 amino acids: CASSLDGRRANQPQHF. CDR3 bases: TGTGCCAGCAGCTTAGATGGCCGCAGGGCCAATCAGCCCCAGCATTTT.

The V and J genes are TRBV18 and TRBJ1-2, with no clear D. The V and J ends lost 3 bases and 3 bases respectively, with 23 bases between them. This CDR3 is 18 amino acids long. Looked up from germline, CDR1 is KGHSH and CDR2 is LQKENI. The CDR3 DNA follows: TGTGCCAGCTCACCTCAAGGAGAGGGCGGCCGCCCGTACTATGGCTACACCTTC. This sequence encodes CASSPQGEGGRPYYGYTF.

The chain has TRBV4-2 and TRBJ2-1; D gene unclear. The CDR3 is 14 residues long. Germline assignment: CDR1 LGHNA and CDR2 YNFKEQ. The V end lost 2 bases, the J end lost 1 base, and 6 bases lay between the germline ends. The CDR3 region has the DNA TGTGCCAGCAGCCAAATGAGTTCCTACAATGAGCAGTTCTTC. Amino acids: CASSQMSSYNEQFF.